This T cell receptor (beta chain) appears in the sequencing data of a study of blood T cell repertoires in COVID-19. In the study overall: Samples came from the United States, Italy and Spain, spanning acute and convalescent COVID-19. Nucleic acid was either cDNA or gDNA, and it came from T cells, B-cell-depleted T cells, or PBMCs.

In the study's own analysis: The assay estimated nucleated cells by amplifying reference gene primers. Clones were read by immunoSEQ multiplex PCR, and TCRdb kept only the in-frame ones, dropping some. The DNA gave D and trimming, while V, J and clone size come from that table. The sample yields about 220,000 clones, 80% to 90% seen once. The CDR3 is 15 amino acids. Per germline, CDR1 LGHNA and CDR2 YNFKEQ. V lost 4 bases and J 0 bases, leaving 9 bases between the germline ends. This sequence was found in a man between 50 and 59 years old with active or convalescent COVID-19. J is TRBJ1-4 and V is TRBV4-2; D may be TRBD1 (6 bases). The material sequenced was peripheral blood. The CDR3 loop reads CASSPSGATNEKLFF. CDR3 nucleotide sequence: TGTGCCAGCAGCCCGTCAGGGGCAACTAATGAAAAACTGTTTTTT.